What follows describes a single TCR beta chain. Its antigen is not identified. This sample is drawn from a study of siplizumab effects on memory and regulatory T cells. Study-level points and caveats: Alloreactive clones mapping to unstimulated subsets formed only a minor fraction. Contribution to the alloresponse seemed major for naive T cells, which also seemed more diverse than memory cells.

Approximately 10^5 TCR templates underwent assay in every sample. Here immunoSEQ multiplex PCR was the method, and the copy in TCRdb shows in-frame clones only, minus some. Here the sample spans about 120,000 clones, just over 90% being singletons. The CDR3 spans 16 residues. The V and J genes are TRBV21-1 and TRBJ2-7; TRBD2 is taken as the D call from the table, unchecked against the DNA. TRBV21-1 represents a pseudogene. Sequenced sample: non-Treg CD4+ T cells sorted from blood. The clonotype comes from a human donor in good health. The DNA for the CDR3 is TGTGCCAGCAGCAAAGTGTCGGGACTAGCGGGGGGTGAGCAGTACTTC. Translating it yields CASSKVSGLAGGEQYF.